The next 9 T cell receptor beta chains were all read from a single sample in a study of T cell clonotyping in hematopoietic cell transplantation. The repertoire was sequenced with immunoSEQ multiplex PCR; TCRdb's copy has only in-frame clones and lacks some. The sample includes about 50,000 clones, 85% to 90% of them seen just once. Time point given: recipient sample about 28 days before transplant, after cytoreduction. This sample comprised peripheral blood mononuclear cells, obtained before stem cell transplant. These receptors were obtained from a man aged 60 to 69 with biphenotypic leukemia. Some clones in this sample may be carry-over from other donors' samples.

The J gene is TRBJ2-2, the V gene TRBV4-3; no clear D gene. Deletions cut 0 bases from V and 8 bases from J, with 7 bases between. This CDR3 has 13 amino acids. The germline gives CDR1 LGHNA, CDR2 YSLEER. Written as DNA, the CDR3 is TGCGCCAGCAGCCAAGATCTAGGAGGGGAGCTGTTTTTT. It codes for CASSQDLGGELFF.

The V and J genes are TRBV19 and TRBJ2-3, with D perhaps matching TRBD2 (5 bases). The CDR3 covers 13 residues. V was clipped by 10 bases and J by 4 bases, with 15 bases between them. Germline V gene data show CDR1 as LNHDA and CDR2 as SQIVND (reference sequence). The CDR3 region is CATKDSYSDTQYF. The CDR3 DNA sequence: TGTGCCACCAAGGACTCGTATTCAGATACGCAGTATTTT.

The chain links TRBV6-5 to TRBJ1-1, with 8 bases identical to TRBD1. This CDR3 contains 14 residues. Germline assignment: CDR1 MNHEY and CDR2 SVGAGI. Unmatched junction bases numbered 4, after V lost 5 bases and J lost 2 bases. CDR3 nucleotides: TGTGCCAGCAGTCCGACAGGGGAAAACACTGAAGCTTTCTTT. Encoded protein: CASSPTGENTEAFF.

This CDR3 reads CASSSGGTQYF. The CDR3 DNA follows: TGTGCCAGCAGCTCAGGGGGTACGCAGTATTTT. The V call is TRBV13, the J call TRBJ2-3; 7 nucleotides match TRBD1. The V gene end was trimmed by 4 bases and the J gene end by 8 bases; junction bases not matched to a gene: 0. Germline values: CDR1 PRHDT, CDR2 FYEKMQ (reference sequence). This CDR3 contains 11 residues. The entire variable domain, with the rest obtained from reference TRBV13 and TRBJ2-3, is as follows: AAGVIQSPRHLIKEKRETATLKCYPIPRHDTVYWYQQGPGQDPQFLISFYEKMQSDKGSIPDRFSAQQFSDYHSELNMSSLELGDSALYFCASSSGGTQYFGPGTRLTVL.

The CDR3 DNA reads TGTGCCATCAGCGTGGGGGGAAAAGAAAATGAAAAACTGTTTTTT. Protein product: CAISVGGKENEKLFF. This chain connects TRBV10-3 to TRBJ1-4; D perhaps matches TRBD1 (5 bases). Germline V gene sequence: CDR1 ENHRY, CDR2 SYGVKD. The V end lost 6 bases, the J end lost 5 bases, and 16 bases lay between the germline ends. CDR3 length equals 15 residues.

Only one count was recorded for this clone. This chain links TRBV7-9 with TRBJ1-1; D gene unclear. Trimming left V 5 bases short and J 7 bases short, with 11 bases between. The V gene's germline CDR1 is SEHNR and CDR2 FQNEAQ (reference sequence). This CDR3 comprises 12 residues. The CDR3 sequence is CASSLSDGEAFF. CDR3 coding DNA: TGTGCCAGCAGCCTTTCGGACGGTGAAGCTTTCTTT.

The chain couples TRBV19 to TRBJ1-1; perhaps TRBD1 as D (6 bases). The CDR3 sequence is 12 residues long. Trimming pared 10 bases from V and 3 bases from J, leaving 12 bases between. Germline assignment: CDR1 LNHDA and CDR2 SQIVND (reference sequence). The CDR3 DNA reads as TGTGCCACCGTATACAGGGACACTGAAGCTTTCTTT. Residues: CATVYRDTEAFF.

This clone was picked up one time. The rearrangement joins TRBV7-2 to TRBJ2-5; D gene unclear. Germline V CDR1 and CDR2: SGHTA, FQGNSA. The germline V and J ends were trimmed by 5 bases and 5 bases, with 18 bases remaining between them. The CDR3 runs 15 residues. CDR3 nucleotide sequence: TGTGCCAGCAGCCTGATGAGCGTAGGTGTGGAGACCCAGTACTTC. Protein sequence: CASSLMSVGVETQYF.

The chain uses TRBV4-3 and TRBJ2-3; D ambiguous. Trimming pared 0 bases from V and 2 bases from J, leaving 15 bases between. CDR3 length: 17 amino acids. The V gene's germline CDR1 is LGHNA and CDR2 YSLEER. The CDR3 region has the DNA TGCGCCAGCAGCCAAGAATATTACGGAGCCTACACAGATACGCAGTATTTT. It specifies CASSQEYYGAYTDTQYF.